This TCR beta chain was found in a study of T cell responses to AZD1222 COVID-19 vaccine. Study results and caveats: Spike-specific TCR breadth and depth were elevated following two AZD1222 doses.

The CDR3 runs 15 residues. Germline V gene lookup returns CDR1 SGHVS and CDR2 FNYEAQ. V was trimmed by 2 bases and J by 3 bases, leaving 11 bases between them. With respect to this clone: No antigen is known for it.

Data came from immunoSEQ multiplex PCR; TCRdb stores just in-frame clones and leaves some out. The sample lists around 160,000 clones, 88% occurring once. The sequence was collected from an adult in good health. The specimen was peripheral blood, collected on day 0 of AZD1222 vaccination. The chain has TRBV7-6 and TRBJ1-5; D not certain. The CDR3 coding sequence is TGTGCCAGCAGCTTAAGTTCGGGAGTCAATCAGCCCCAGCATTTT. As protein: CASSLSSGVNQPQHF. The whole variable domain, filled in from reference TRBV7-6 and TRBJ1-5, reads GAGVSQSPRYKVTKRGQDVALRCDPISGHVSLYWYRQALGQGPEFLTYFNYEAQQDKSGLPNDRFSAERPEGSISTLTIQRTEQRDSAMYRCASSLSSGVNQPQHFGDGTRLSIL.